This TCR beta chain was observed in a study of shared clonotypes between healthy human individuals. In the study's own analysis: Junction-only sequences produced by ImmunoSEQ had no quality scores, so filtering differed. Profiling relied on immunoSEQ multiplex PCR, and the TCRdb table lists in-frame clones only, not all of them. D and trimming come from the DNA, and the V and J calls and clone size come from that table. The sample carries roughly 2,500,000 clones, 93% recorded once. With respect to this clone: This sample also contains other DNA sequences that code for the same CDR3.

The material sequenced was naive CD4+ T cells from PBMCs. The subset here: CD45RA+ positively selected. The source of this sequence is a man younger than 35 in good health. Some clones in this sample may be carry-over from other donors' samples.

CDR3 sequence: CASSLNSNEQFF. Written as DNA, the CDR3 is TGTGCCAGCAGTTTAAACAGCAATGAGCAGTTCTTC. The chain is built from TRBV28 and TRBJ2-1; unclear D gene. Germline loops: CDR1 MDHEN, CDR2 SYDVKM. This CDR3 spans 12 amino acids. V gave up 2 bases and J gave up 6 bases, with 5 bases separating them.